This TCR beta chain appears in the sequencing data of a study of cytomegalovirus exposure and HLA in healthy donors. Study at large: Counted in an early data release were some 81 million unique TCRs from HLA-typed donors.

Primers: 60 Vbeta forward and 13 Jbeta reverse. This table comes from immunoSEQ multiplex PCR, and its TCRdb copy is limited to in-frame clones, with some not included. The sample yields 77,000 or so clones, about four fifths seen once. In the case of this clone: What it binds is not known.

The ends were cut back, 3 bases at V and 0 bases at J, with 9 bases in the middle. The CDR3 is 15 amino acids. CDR1 and CDR2 from the germline V gene are SNHLY and FYNNEI. Study-level points and caveats: The presence/absence work took it that sequencing depth was about the same across donors. Reports indicated that the classifier achieved high specificity and sensitivity in diagnosing cytomegalovirus status. Fewer N-insertions than the roughly 670-donor mean were reportedly shown by an Asian-associated ancestry cluster in a later analysis.

Material: PBMCs. V is TRBV2 and J is TRBJ1-3; no definite D call. This clonotype was obtained from a man in his forties or fifties in good health and CMV-seronegative. The CDR3 DNA follows: TGTGCCAGCAGTGACAGGCTTAGCTCTGGAAACACCATATATTTT. Amino acids: CASSDRLSSGNTIYF.